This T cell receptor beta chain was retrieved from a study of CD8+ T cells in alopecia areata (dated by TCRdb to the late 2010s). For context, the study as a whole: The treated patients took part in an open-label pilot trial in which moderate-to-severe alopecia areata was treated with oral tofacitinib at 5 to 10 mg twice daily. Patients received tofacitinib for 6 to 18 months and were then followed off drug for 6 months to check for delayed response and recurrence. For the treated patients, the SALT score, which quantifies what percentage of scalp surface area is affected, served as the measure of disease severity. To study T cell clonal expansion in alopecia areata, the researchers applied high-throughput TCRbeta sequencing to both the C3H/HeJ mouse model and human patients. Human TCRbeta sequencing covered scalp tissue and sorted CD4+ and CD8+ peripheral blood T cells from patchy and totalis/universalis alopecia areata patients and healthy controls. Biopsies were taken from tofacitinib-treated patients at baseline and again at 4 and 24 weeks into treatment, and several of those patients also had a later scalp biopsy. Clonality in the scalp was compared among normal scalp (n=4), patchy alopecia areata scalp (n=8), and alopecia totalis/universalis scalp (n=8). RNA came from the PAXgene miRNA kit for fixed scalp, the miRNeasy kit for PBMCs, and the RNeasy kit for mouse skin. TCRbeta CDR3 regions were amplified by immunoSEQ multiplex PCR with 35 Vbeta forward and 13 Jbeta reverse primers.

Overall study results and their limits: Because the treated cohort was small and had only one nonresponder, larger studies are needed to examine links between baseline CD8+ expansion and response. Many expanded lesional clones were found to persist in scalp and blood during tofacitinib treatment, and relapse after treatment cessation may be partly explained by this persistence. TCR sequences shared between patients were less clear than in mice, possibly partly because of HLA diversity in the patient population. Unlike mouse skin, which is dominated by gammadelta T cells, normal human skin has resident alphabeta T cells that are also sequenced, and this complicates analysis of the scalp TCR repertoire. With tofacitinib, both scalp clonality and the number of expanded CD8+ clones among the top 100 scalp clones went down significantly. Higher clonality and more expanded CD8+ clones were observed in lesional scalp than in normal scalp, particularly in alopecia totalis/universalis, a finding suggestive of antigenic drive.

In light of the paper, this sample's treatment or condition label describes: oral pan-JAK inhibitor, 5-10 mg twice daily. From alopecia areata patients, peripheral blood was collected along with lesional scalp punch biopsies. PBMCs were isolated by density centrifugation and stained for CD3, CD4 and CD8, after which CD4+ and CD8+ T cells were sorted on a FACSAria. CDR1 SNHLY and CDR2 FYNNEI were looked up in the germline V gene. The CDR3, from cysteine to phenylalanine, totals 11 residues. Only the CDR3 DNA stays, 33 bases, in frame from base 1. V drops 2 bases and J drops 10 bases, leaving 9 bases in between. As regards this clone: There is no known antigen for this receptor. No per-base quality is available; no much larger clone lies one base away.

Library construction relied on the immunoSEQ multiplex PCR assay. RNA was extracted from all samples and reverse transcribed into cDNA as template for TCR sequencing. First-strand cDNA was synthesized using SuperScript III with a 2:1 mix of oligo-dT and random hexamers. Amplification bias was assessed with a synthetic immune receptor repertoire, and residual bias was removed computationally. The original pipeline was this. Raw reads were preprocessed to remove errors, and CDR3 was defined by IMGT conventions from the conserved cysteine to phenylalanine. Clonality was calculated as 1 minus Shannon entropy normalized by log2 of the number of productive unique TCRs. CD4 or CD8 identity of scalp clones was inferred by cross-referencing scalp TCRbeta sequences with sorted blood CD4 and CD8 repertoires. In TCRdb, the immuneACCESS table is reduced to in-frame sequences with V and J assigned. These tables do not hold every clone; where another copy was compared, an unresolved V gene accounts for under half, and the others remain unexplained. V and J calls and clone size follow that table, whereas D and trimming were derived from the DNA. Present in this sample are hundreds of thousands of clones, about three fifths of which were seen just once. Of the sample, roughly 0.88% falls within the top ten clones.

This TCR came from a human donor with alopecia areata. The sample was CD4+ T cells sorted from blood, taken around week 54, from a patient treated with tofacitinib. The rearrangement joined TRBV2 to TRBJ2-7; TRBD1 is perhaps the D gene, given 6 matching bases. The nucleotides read TGTGCCAGCAGTGAACGGACAGAACAGTACTTC. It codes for CASSERTEQYF.